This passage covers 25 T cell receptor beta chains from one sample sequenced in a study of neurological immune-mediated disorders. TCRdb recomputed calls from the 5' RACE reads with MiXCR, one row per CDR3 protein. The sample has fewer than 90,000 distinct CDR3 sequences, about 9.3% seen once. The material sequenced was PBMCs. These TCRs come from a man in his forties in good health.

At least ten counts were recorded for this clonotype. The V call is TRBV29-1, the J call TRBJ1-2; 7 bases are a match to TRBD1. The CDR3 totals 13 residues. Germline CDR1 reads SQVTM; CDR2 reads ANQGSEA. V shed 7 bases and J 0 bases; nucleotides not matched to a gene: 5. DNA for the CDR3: TGCAGCGCTAAGACAGGGACTAACTATGGCTACACCTTC. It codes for CSAKTGTNYGYTF.

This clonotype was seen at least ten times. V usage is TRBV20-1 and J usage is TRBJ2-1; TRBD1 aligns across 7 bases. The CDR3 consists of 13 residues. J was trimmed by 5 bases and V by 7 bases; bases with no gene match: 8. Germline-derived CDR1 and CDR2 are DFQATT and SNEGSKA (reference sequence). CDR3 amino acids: CSGDGQDDNEQFF. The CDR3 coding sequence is TGCAGTGGAGATGGACAGGATGACAATGAGCAGTTCTTC.

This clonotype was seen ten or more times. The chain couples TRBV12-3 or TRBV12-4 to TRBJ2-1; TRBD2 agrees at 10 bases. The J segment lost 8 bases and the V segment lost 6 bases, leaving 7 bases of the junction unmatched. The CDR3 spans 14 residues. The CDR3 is CASSLSGRGHEQFF. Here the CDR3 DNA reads TGTGCCAGCAGCTTAAGCGGGAGGGGGCATGAGCAGTTCTTC.

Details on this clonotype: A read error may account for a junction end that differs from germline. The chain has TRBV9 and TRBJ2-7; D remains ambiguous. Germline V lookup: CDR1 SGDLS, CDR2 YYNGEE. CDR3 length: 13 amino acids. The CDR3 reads CANSPVISYEQYF. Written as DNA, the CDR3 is TGTGCCAACAGCCCAGTTATCTCCTACGAGCAGTACTTC.

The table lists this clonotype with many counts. CDR3 region: CSGINRDRYNEQFF. Here the CDR3 DNA reads TGCAGTGGAATAAACCGGGACAGATACAATGAGCAGTTCTTC. The genes are TRBV20-1 and TRBJ2-1; TRBD1 agrees at 7 bases. V lost 7 bases, J lost 4 bases, and 10 bases stayed unmatched. Germline V gene sequence: CDR1 DFQATT, CDR2 SNEGSKA (reference sequence). The length of the CDR3 is 14 residues.

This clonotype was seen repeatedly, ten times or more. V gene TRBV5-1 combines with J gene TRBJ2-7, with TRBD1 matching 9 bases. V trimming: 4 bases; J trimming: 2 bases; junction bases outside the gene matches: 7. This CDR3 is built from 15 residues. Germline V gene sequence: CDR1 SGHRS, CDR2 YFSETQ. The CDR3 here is CASSPPGTGPYEQYF. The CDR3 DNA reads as TGCGCCAGCAGCCCCCCCGGGACAGGGCCCTACGAGCAGTACTTC.

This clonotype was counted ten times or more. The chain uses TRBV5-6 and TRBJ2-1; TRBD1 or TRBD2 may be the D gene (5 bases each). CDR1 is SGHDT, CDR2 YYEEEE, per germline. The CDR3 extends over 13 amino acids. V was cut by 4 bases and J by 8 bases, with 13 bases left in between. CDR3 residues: CASSLLMGDEQFF. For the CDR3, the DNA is TGTGCCAGCAGCCTACTAATGGGGGATGAGCAGTTCTTC.

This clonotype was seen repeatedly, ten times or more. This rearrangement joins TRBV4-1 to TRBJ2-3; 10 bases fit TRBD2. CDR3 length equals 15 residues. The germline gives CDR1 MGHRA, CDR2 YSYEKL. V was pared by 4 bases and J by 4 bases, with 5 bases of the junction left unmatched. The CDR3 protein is CASSPLAGGPDTQYF. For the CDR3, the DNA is TGCGCCAGCAGCCCTTTAGCGGGAGGACCAGATACGCAGTATTTT.

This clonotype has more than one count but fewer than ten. The CDR3 is CASRLAGGYNEQFF. CDR3 nucleotide sequence: TGTGCCAGCCGCCTAGCGGGGGGCTACAATGAGCAGTTCTTC. The chain recombines TRBV27 with TRBJ2-1; TRBD2 aligns across 11 bases. CDR3 length: 14 amino acids. V shed 8 bases and J 3 bases; nucleotides not matched to a gene: 3. Germline-derived CDR1 and CDR2 are MNHEY and SMNVEV (reference sequence).

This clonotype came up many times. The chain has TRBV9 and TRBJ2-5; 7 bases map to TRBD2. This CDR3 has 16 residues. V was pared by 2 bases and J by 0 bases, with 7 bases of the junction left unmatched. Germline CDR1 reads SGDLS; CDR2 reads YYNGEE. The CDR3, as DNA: TGTGCCAGCAGCGTCGGTCAAAGCGGGGACCAAGAGACCCAGTACTTC. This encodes CASSVGQSGDQETQYF.

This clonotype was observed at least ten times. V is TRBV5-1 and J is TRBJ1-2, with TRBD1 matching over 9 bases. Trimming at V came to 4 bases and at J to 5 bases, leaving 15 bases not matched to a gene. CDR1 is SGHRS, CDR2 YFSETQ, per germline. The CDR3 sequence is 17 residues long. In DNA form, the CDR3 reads TGCGCCAGCAGCCCGAGCCCGTCTCCGGGACAGGGTTATGGCTACACCTTC. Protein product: CASSPSPSPGQGYGYTF.

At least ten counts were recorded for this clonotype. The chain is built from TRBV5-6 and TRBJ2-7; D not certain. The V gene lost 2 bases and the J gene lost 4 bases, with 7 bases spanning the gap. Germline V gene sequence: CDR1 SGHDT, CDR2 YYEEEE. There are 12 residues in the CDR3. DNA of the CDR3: TGTGCCAGCAGCTTTTCGGTTTACGAGCAGTACTTC. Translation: CASSFSVYEQYF.

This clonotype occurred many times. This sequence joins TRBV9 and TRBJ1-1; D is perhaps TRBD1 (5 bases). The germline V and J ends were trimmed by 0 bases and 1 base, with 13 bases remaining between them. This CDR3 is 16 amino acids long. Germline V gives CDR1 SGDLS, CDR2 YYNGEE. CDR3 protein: CASSVGKRTGNTEAFF. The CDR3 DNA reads TGTGCCAGCAGCGTAGGTAAGAGAACAGGGAACACTGAAGCTTTCTTT.

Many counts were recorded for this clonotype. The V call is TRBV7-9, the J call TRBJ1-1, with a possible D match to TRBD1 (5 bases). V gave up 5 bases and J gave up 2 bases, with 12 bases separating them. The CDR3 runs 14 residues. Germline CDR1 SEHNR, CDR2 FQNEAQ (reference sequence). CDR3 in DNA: TGTGCCAGCAGCCAGACGGGGCCCAACACTGAAGCTTTCTTT. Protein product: CASSQTGPNTEAFF.

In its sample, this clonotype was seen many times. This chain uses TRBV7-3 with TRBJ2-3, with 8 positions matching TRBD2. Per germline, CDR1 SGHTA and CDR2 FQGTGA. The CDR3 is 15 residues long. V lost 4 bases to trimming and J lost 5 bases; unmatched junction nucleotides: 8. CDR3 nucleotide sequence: TGTGCCAGCAGCTGGTTCGGGGGGGCAAAAGATACGCAGTATTTT. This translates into CASSWFGGAKDTQYF.

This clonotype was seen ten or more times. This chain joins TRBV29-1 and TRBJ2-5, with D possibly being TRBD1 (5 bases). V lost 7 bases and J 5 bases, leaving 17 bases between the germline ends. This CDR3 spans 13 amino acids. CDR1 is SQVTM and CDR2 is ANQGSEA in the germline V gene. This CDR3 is CSGTLGVGETQYF. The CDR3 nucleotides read TGCAGCGGAACCCTAGGGGTTGGGGAGACCCAGTACTTC.

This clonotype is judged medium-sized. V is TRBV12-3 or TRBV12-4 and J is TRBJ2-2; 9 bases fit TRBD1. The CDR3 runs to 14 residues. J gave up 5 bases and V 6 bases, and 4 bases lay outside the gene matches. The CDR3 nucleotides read TGTGCCAGCAGCCGAGGGACAGGGACCGGGGAGCTGTTTTTT. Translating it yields CASSRGTGTGELFF.

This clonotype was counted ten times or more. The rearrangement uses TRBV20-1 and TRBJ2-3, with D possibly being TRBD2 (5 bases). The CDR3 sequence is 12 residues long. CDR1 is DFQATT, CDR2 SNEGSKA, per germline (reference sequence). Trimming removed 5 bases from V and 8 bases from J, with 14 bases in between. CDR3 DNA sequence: TGCAGTGCTTCCACTAGTATGGCTACGCAGTATTTT. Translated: CSASTSMATQYF.

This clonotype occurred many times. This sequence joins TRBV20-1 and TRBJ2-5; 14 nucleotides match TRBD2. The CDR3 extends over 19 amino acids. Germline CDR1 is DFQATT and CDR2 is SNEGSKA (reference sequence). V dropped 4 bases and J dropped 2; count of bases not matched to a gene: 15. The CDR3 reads CSATPATSGGAKKQETQYF. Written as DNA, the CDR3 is TGCAGTGCTACCCCAGCGACTAGCGGGGGGGCCAAGAAGCAAGAGACCCAGTACTTC.

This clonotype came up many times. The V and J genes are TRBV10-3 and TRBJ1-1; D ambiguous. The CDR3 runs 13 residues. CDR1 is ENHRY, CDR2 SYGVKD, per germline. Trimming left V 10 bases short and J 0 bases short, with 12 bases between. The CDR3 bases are TGTGCCACCCGGGGAGATTTGAACACTGAAGCTTTCTTT. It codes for CATRGDLNTEAFF.

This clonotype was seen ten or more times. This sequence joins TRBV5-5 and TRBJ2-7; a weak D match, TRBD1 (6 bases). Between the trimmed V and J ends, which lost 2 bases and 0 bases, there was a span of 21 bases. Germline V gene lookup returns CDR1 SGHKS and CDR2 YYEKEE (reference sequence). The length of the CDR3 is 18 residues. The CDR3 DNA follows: TGTGCCAGCAGCTTTTATATCCTCCGGGACACTCCCTCCTACGAGCAGTACTTC. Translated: CASSFYILRDTPSYEQYF.

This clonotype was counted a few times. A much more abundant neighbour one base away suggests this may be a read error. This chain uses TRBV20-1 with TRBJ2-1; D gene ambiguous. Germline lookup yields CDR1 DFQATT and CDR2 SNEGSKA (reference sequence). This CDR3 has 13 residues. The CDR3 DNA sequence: TGCAGTGTTAGAGGAAGGGTTGGCAATGAGCAGTTCTTC. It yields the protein CSVRGRVGNEQFF.

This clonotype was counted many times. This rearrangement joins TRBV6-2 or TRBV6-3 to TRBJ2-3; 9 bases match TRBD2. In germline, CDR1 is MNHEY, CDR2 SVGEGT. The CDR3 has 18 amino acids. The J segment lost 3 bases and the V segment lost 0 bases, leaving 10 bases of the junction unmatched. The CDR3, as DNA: TGTGCCAGCAGTTACTCGGCGGGGGGGCCGTCGTCGACAGATACGCAGTATTTT. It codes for CASSYSAGGPSSTDTQYF.

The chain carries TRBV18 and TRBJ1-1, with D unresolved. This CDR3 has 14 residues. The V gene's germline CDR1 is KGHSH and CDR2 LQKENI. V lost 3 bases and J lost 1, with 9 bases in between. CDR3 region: CASSPGSENTEAFF. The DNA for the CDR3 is TGTGCCAGCTCACCCGGATCTGAGAACACTGAAGCTTTCTTT.

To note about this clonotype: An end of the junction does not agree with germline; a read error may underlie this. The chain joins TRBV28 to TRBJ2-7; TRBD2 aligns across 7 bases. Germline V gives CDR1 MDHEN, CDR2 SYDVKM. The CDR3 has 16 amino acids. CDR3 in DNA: TGTGCCAACAGTTTGGTCCGGACTAGTGGAACCTACGAGCAGTACTTC. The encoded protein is CANSLVRTSGTYEQYF.